This T cell receptor beta chain derives from a study of T cells expressing NK-cell markers. TCRdb reanalyzed the 5' RACE reads and collapses them to one entry per CDR3 protein, without DNA. Here the sample table reports approximately 380,000 distinct CDR3 sequences. Study results and limitations: Researchers report these clonotypes also headed the CD3+CD56-NKG2C+ fraction in four donors.

Notes on this clonotype: The antigen is unknown.

The receptor comes from a man aged 18 to 69 in good health. Material: blood T cells: a sorted CD56 or NKG2C T cell subset, CD4+ or CD8+ T cells, or bulk PBMC T cells (not recorded which).

CDR3 sequence: CASSLHSTEAFF. V and J are TRBV12-3 or TRBV12-4 and TRBJ1-1. The CDR3 length is 12 residues.